This TCR beta chain was captured in a study of shared clonotypes between healthy human individuals. CDR1 is PRHDT and CDR2 is FYEKMQ in the germline V gene (reference sequence). Trimming took 2 bases from V and 4 from J, leaving 2 bases between them. The CDR3 runs to 11 residues. The assay was immunoSEQ multiplex PCR, and TCRdb's table has in-frame clones only and misses some. The sample consists of 2 million to 3 million clones, around nine tenths of them appearing once. The rearrangement links TRBV13 to TRBJ2-5, with D uncertain. Sequenced: naive CD4+ T cells sorted from blood. Subset defined: CD45RA+ positively selected. This TCR came from a man between 18 and 35 years old in good health. DNA of the CDR3: TGTGCCAGCAGCTTAATAGAGACCCAGTACTTC. Its protein is CASSLIETQYF.